This record covers a single T cell receptor (beta chain). This sample was included in a study of shared clonotypes between healthy human individuals. The CDR3 is 15 residues long. After removal of 6 bases from V and 5 bases from J, the junction contained 8 bases not matched to a gene. Germline assignment: CDR1 SNHLY and CDR2 FYNNEI. Original methodology: With immunoSEQ giving junction-only sequences and no quality scores, filtering differed. The assay was immunoSEQ multiplex PCR, and TCRdb's table has in-frame clones only and misses some. V and J calls and clone size are given by that table; D and trimming were obtained from the DNA. The sample lists about 1 million clones; 65% to 75% were seen once.

V is TRBV2 and J is TRBJ1-5, with 9 bases aligning to TRBD1. The source of this sequence is a man between 18 and 29 years old in good health. The sample comprised memory CD4+ T cells sorted from blood. Subset reported: CD45RA-negative fraction. CDR3 bases: TGTGCCAGCAGCAAGGGACAGGGAATTTATCAGCCCCAGCATTTT. This translates into CASSKGQGIYQPQHF.